This entry describes one T cell receptor beta chain. Its antigen is currently unknown. The source material, RNA transcripts, was used to amplify TCR beta CDR3 regions. TCR CDR3 regions were first amplified by RT-PCR with HTBI primers. TCRdb analysed the multiplex PCR reads with MiXCR anew, one entry per CDR3 protein. The table shows approximately 400,000 distinct CDR3 sequences, with about a fifth occurring only once. This sample is drawn from a study of T cells in Graves' hyperthyroidism and ophthalmopathy. Study-wide findings and caveats: Classification by a 13 V-J model distinguished ophthalmopathy from stable hyperthyroidism. Also found in blood were most expanded thyroid clonotypes above 0.001.

PBMCs were sourced from approximately 10 ml fresh peripheral blood. Specimen: blood. The TCR originated in a man aged 18-30 years with Graves' ophthalmopathy.

As DNA, the CDR3 is TGCGCCAGCAGTGAGAAGGACCGCCCCATCCACGAGCAGTACTTC. The encoded protein is CASSEKDRPIHEQYF. J is TRBJ2-7 and V is TRBV10-1; D gene uncertain. Deletions cut 2 bases from V and 5 bases from J, with 16 bases between. The CDR3 covers 15 residues. CDR1 is WNHNN and CDR2 is SYGVQD in the germline V gene (reference sequence).